This T cell receptor (beta chain) was documented in a study of cytomegalovirus exposure and HLA in healthy donors (dated by TCRdb to about 2017). Broadly, across the study: An earlier analysis of several hundred of the donors reported more than 250 Gb of sequence data and 120 million or so unique TCR beta sequences from about 200 million T cells. An early release that covered approximately 600 HLA-typed donors contained approximately 300 gigabases of sequencing data and 65 million to 100 million unique TCR sequences. Of the roughly 390 genotyped donors, about 80% fell in the genetic ancestry cluster associated with self-reported Caucasian donors. The study aimed to test whether signatures of past pathogen exposure could be identified by cataloging public T cell receptors. Using immunosequencing, the study profiled T cell repertoires from approximately 700 subjects and related those repertoires to cytomegalovirus serostatus. In addition to the first cohort of 500 to 850 subjects, a separate validation cohort of 120 different subjects was used. The study combined high-throughput TCR immunosequencing, statistical association of individual TCRs with disease status, and machine learning to predict cytomegalovirus infection status. A later analysis re-examined previously published TCR beta repertoires from just over 650 donors and added high-resolution HLA genotyping to investigate patterns of TCR occurrence. Rather than using new phenotypic data, the later analysis identified candidate immune exposures from TCR beta sequences and from how often those sequences occurred across donors. To decide whether each TCR beta V gene segment behaved as functional or pseudogenic, an earlier analysis of over 500 of the donors relied on high-throughput TCR beta sequencing. Donor age, sex, ethnicity and CMV serostatus were collected together with the repertoire data. Genome-wide SNP genotypes for about three fifths of the roughly 670 donors were used in a later genetic analysis, which treated that subset as a discovery cohort. Every discovery cohort repertoire had been produced on one sequencing platform. Both class I and class II loci were covered by HLA typing, at four-digit resolution. Typing coverage differed by locus: A, B, C, DRB1 and DQB1 were typed in roughly 620-640 donors, DQA1 in 522, DPA1 in around 600, and DPB1 in approximately 450. Four or five DR-DQ haplotypes were handled as single units for association and clustering because linkage in the cohort was strong. Across 398 genotyped donors of the cohort, an average of about 220,000 unique TCR beta nucleotide sequences per donor were sequenced, and about a sixth of those sequences were non-productive. What the study reported, not specific to this receptor: The study gave a list of about 170 TCR beta chains associated with cytomegalovirus. The authors suggested that the approach could potentially be generalized to other disease states and immunological phenotypes. Immune exposure information for the cohort was limited to CMV serostatus. Presence/absence analyses assumed roughly uniform sequencing depth across donors, an assumption that may not hold. A cluster of highly shared sequence variants was judged likely to be a technical artifact of the sequencing pipeline. According to a later analysis, most CMV-associated TCR beta chains appeared to be HLA-restricted, and the HLA associations seemed to be driven largely by CMV exposure. The classifier was reported to diagnose cytomegalovirus status with high specificity and sensitivity in both the original and validation cohorts. V-gene and J-gene trimming of TCR beta chains was associated with a missense DCLRE1C variant in a later genetic analysis, and the association was replicated in an independent cohort. Only TCR beta chains were sequenced in this cohort, and the absence of alpha or paired-chain data limited detectable features. In vitro tests confirmed that three of the cytomegalovirus-associated TCR beta chains recognize cytomegalovirus antigens. At a false discovery rate of 0.05, a later analysis linked approximately 18,000 TCR beta sequences to specific HLA alleles. In a later genetic analysis, fewer N-insertions in productive TCRs were reported among donors in an Asian-associated ancestry cluster than the 666-donor mean. The earlier analysis of almost 600 of the donors excluded approximately 17 rarely observed V segments, including chromosome 9 orphons, because counts were too low. While some public TCRs were present in many individuals, most TCR sequences turned up only very rarely across donors. When HLA alleles, especially DR and DQ, strongly co-occurred, TCR associations were difficult to assign to individual alleles. A later analysis found that HLA-associated TCR beta chains were more clonally expanded and had lower generation probabilities than equally common non-associated chains. A further reported finding was that TCR beta sequences accurately predicted the HLA-A and HLA-B alleles for most subjects in the first cohort. Correlated functional status among segregating V segments might reflect linkage disequilibrium, but an unknown experimental factor could not be ruled out. According to a later analysis, TCR association rates differed among HLA loci, with DRB1 alleles showing the most associated TCRs and HLA-C alleles showing the fewest. Because some donors lacked HLA typing at each locus, the association tests relied only on the typed subset. The 87-base-pair reads could not distinguish some IMGT-functional V segments, including TRBV6-2 and TRBV6-3, so those segments were excluded. In an earlier analysis of fewer than 700 of the donors, most TCR beta V segments appeared in productive rearrangements about 87% or about 30% of the time, broadly matching IMGT annotations. Several of the top co-occurrence clusters appeared to be linked to parvovirus B19, influenza, CMV and Epstein-Barr virus, according to a later analysis.

Comment on this clone: Its antigen is unknown. No per-base quality is available; no much larger clone lies one base away.

The cohort consisted of 650 to 850 healthy bone marrow donors. At the time of sampling, all cohort members were nominally healthy, though unrecorded immune exposures were likely present. The donor tested CMV seropositive and was one of the 289 seropositive cohort members. Each donor provided a peripheral blood sample, and peripheral blood mononuclear cells were used for TCR beta sequencing. Genomic DNA extraction from the blood cell samples was performed with the Qiagen DNeasy Blood Extraction Kit. The method was the immunoSEQ multiplex PCR assay. For the multiplex PCR, a mixture combining 60 forward primers for TCR Vbeta segments and 13 reverse primers for TCR Jbeta segments was used. The CDR3 region of rearranged TCR beta genes was amplified from genomic DNA with a multiplex PCR assay. Amplified TCR beta libraries were sequenced as 87-base-pair reads on the Illumina HiSeq System. Concerning the study's data processing: A later analysis tallied roughly 78 million unique TCR beta chains across the 610 or so repertoires, and some 10 million of those chains were shared by two or more donors. A nearest-neighbor algorithm error-corrected the raw reads and collapsed the reads into unique sequences, merging closely related sequences to remove PCR and sequencing errors. To assign V, D and J gene segments, CDR3 sequences were aligned to IMGT reference sequences. For a sequence to be retained, at least a six-nucleotide match to both a V gene segment and a J gene segment was required. A rearrangement counted as productive if the CDR3 had no stop codons and remained in frame with V and J, and every other rearrangement counted as non-productive. CDR3 was defined according to IMGT convention as the region running from the second conserved V-encoded cysteine to the conserved J-encoded phenylalanine. In an earlier analysis of around 640 of the donors, sequences lacking an unambiguous match to a single V gene segment were excluded. In an earlier analysis of more than 500 of the donors, a V segment was called functional when productive rearrangements were above 56.7%, and segregating when the standard deviation between donors exceeded 5%. A statistical classification framework was developed to diagnose cytomegalovirus status using the catalog of TCR beta chain sequences. V and J gene assignment, in a later analysis, came from comparing TCR nucleotide sequences with IMGT/GENE-DB human TR gene sequences. A later analysis assigned CDR3 sequences and most-parsimonious VDJ recombination scenarios with the TCRdist pipeline. In a later analysis, each TCR beta chain was defined by its CDR3 amino acid sequence together with its V-gene family, and reads lacking a unique V-gene family were excluded. As a way to deal with suspected cross-contamination and a sequencing artifact, a later analysis dropped roughly 620 nucleotide sequences that were highly shared and had low generation probability. In a later analysis, a clonal expansion index was calculated for each public chain from normalized within-repertoire ranks of inferred template counts. In a later analysis, generation probabilities were computed using a VDJ recombination model fitted to out-of-frame rearrangements, and the results were checked against IGoR. In a later analysis, TCR-TCR, TCR-HLA and TCR-CMV co-occurrence was scored with hypergeometric tests, and a repertoire-size bias correction was applied to TCR pairs. False discovery rates were estimated in a later analysis by permuting HLA or CMV assignments 20 times. In a later analysis, co-occurring TCRs were grouped with DBSCAN, and TCRdist sequence similarity was added when clustering was performed within HLA-allele-positive subsets. For co-occurrence clustering, repertoires with fewer than 30,000 or more than 120,000 public chains were excluded, along with roughly five repertoires with anomalous nucleotide sharing. This immuneACCESS table, as held by TCRdb, lists in-frame sequences with V and J called but not all clones. Of the missing ones, under half trace to an unresolved V gene in checked studies; the others have no known cause. That table furnishes V, J and clone size, whereas the DNA furnished D and trimming. The sample has some 150,000 clones on record, about four fifths of them singletons. Of the sample, around 11% is held by the ten largest clones.

The CDR3 has 15 amino acids, counting the end cysteine and phenylalanine. Only CDR3 DNA is held: 45 bases, read in frame from base 1. Trimming costs V 7 bases and J 5 bases, and their ends lie 21 bases apart. CDR1 and CDR2 are drawn from the germline V gene (reference sequence): SGHNT, YYREEE. The receptor's source is a man over 45 in good health and CMV-seropositive. The V and J segments used are TRBV5-4 and TRBJ1-1, and perhaps TRBD1 as D gene, on 5 matching bases. Input material: PBMCs. The CDR3 is CASGLGGSGGTEAFF. The DNA sequence is TGTGCCAGCGGACTCGGGGGGAGCGGGGGAACTGAAGCTTTCTTT.